The 25 T cell receptor beta chains below all came from one sample that was sequenced in a study of beta chain features in type 1 diabetes. Notes on the study in general: Type 1 diabetes patients had TCRB CDR3s that were shorter (moderately but significantly so) in all four CD4+ subsets.

Their recognized antigens are unknown. Sequencing targeted expressed TCRB transcripts, as all isolated RNA had been reverse transcribed. The protocol was immunoSEQ multiplex PCR, while the TCRdb copy is restricted to in-frame clones and leaves out a portion. The table lists 550,000 to 850,000 clones, 13% of them singletons. Source material: naive CD4+ T cells from blood. All receptors derive from a man aged 18 to 30 with type 1 diabetes.

This clone was counted between two and nine times. CDR3 in amino acids: CASSLNGGTNYGYTF. CDR3 sequence (DNA): TGTGCCAGCAGCTTAAACGGAGGAACTAACTATGGCTACACCTTC. V and J are TRBV11-3 and TRBJ1-2; D ambiguous. The CDR3 contains 15 residues. CDR1 SGHNT and CDR2 YENEEA come from the germline V gene. Trimming cost V 2 bases and J 0 bases, with 10 bases left between them.

This clone was seen a handful of times. The chain carries TRBV7-9 and TRBJ1-5; 12 bases align to TRBD1. Germline assignment: CDR1 SEHNR and CDR2 FQNEAQ (reference sequence). This CDR3 is 16 amino acids long. V shed 4 bases and J 5 bases; nucleotides not matched to a gene: 6. CDR3 sequence: CASSSLRDRGHQPQHF. DNA of the CDR3: TGTGCCAGCAGCTCCCTCCGGGACAGGGGGCATCAGCCCCAGCATTTT. Full variable domain (outside the CDR3, taken from reference TRBV7-9 and TRBJ1-5): DTGVSQNPRHKITKRGQNVTFRCDPISEHNRLYWYRQTLGQGPEFLTYFQNEAQLEKSRLLSDRFSAERPKGSFSTLEIQRTEQGDSAMYLCASSSLRDRGHQPQHFGDGTRLSIL.

There are a few counts of this clone. This sequence joins TRBV28 and TRBJ2-7, with no clear D. This CDR3 comprises 15 residues. Germline V gene lookup returns CDR1 MDHEN and CDR2 SYDVKM. Trimming pared 4 bases from V and 2 bases from J, leaving 15 bases between. The CDR3, as DNA: TGTGCCAGCAGTTCCATCCCCGGACGAGCCTACGAGCAGTACTTC. It encodes CASSSIPGRAYEQYF.

This chain joins TRBV6-1 and TRBJ2-6; 7 positions agree with TRBD1. Germline CDR1 is MNHNS and CDR2 is SASEGT. Unmatched junction bases numbered 4, after V lost 3 bases and J lost 5 bases. The CDR3 is 15 amino acids. The DNA of the CDR3 is TGTGCCAGCAGTGAGTGGGACAGACGGGCCAACGTCCTGACTTTC. Residues: CASSEWDRRANVLTF.

This clone has a handful of counts. The gene calls are TRBV21-1 and TRBJ2-7; TRBD1, the table's D call, was not compared with the DNA. TRBV21-1 corresponds to a pseudogene. CDR3 length: 16 amino acids. CDR3 amino acids: CASSIARGGGNYEQYF. CDR3 in DNA: TGTGCCAGCAGCATCGCCCGAGGGGGCGGGAACTACGAGCAGTACTTC.

The V and J genes are TRBV7-9 and TRBJ1-4; 7 bases agree with TRBD1. There are 18 residues in the CDR3. Germline assignment: CDR1 SEHNR and CDR2 FQNEAQ (reference sequence). After removal of 3 bases from V and 3 bases from J, the junction contained 13 bases not matched to a gene. CDR3 protein: CASSFGDSLVGPNEKLFF. CDR3 sequence (DNA): TGTGCCAGCAGCTTCGGGGACAGCCTCGTGGGGCCTAATGAAAAACTGTTTTTT. Based on the CDR3 plus reference TRBV7-9 and TRBJ1-4, the full variable domain is DTGVSQNPRHKITKRGQNVTFRCDPISEHNRLYWYRQTLGQGPEFLTYFQNEAQLEKSRLLSDRFSAERPKGSFSTLEIQRTEQGDSAMYLCASSFGDSLVGPNEKLFFGSGTQLSVL.

This chain links TRBV6-5 with TRBJ1-2; 7 positions agree with TRBD1. This CDR3 comprises 16 residues. V dropped 2 bases and J dropped 4; count of bases not matched to a gene: 10. CDR1 and CDR2 (germline): MNHEY, SVGAGI. In nucleotides, the CDR3 is TGTGCCAGCAGTTACGGCCCGGGGACAGCCATCTATGGCTACACCTTC. Translated: CASSYGPGTAIYGYTF.

This clone has more than one count but fewer than ten. The chain is built from TRBV7-9 and TRBJ1-1; 7 bases fit TRBD1. V lost 2 bases to trimming and J lost 1 base; unmatched junction nucleotides: 1. The CDR3 has 14 amino acids. The germline CDR1 and CDR2 sequences are SEHNR and FQNEAQ (reference sequence). CDR3 protein: CASSLTGENTEAFF. The CDR3 nucleotides are TGTGCCAGCAGCTTAACAGGGGAGAACACTGAAGCTTTCTTT.

This clone has a handful of counts. This rearrangement joins TRBV27 to TRBJ2-7; TRBD1 matches at 10 bases. The CDR3 is 14 amino acids. CDR1 is MNHEY and CDR2 is SMNVEV in the germline V gene (reference sequence). V was clipped by 8 bases and J by 6 bases; unmatched bases: 10. The CDR3 DNA reads TGTGCCAGCTCAGGAGGGACAGGGGTATCCGAGCAGTACTTC. Its protein product is CASSGGTGVSEQYF.

The rearrangement uses TRBV25-1 and TRBJ2-7, with 8 positions matching TRBD1. Trimming removed 4 bases from V and 4 bases from J; junction bases left unmatched: 3. Per germline, CDR1 MGHDK and CDR2 SYGVNS. The CDR3 is 13 amino acids. The CDR3, as DNA: TGTGCCAGCAGTGGACAGGGGCCATACGAGCAGTACTTC. This gives the protein CASSGQGPYEQYF.

The chain carries TRBV2 and TRBJ1-3, with 7 bases matching TRBD1. The junction had 3 bases not matched to a gene; V was cut back by 8 bases and J by 2 bases. Germline CDR1 is SNHLY and CDR2 is FYNNEI. This CDR3 is built from 13 residues. The CDR3 protein is CASVTGAGNTIYF. The CDR3 bases are TGTGCCAGCGTTACAGGGGCTGGAAACACCATATATTTT.

This clone was found a few times. This rearrangement joins TRBV10-1 to TRBJ2-7; TRBD1 agrees at 9 bases. This CDR3 region has 14 residues. Per the germline V gene, CDR1 is WNHNN and CDR2 is SYGVQD (reference sequence). J lost 2 bases, V lost 5 bases, and 4 bases had no gene match. The CDR3 spells CASSPGTGTYEQYF. The CDR3, as DNA: TGCGCCAGCAGTCCCGGGACAGGGACCTACGAGCAGTACTTC.

The chain has TRBV9 and TRBJ1-3; D is ambiguous. This CDR3 is built from 16 residues. CDR1 SGDLS and CDR2 YYNGEE come from the germline V gene. V lost 0 bases and J 0 bases, leaving 10 bases between the germline ends. The CDR3 is CASSVGLQISGNTIYF. CDR3 DNA: TGTGCCAGCAGCGTAGGTTTACAGATCTCTGGAAACACCATATATTTT.

The chain carries TRBV27 and TRBJ2-7, with a tentative D call TRBD1 (6 bases). Trimming took off 7 bases at V and 0 bases at J, with 16 bases between the two ends. The CDR3 loop spans 15 amino acids. Germline V gene lookup returns CDR1 MNHEY and CDR2 SMNVEV (reference sequence). CDR3 sequence: CASTNTGSLSYEQYF. The CDR3 DNA reads as TGTGCCAGCACTAATACAGGGAGCCTCTCCTACGAGCAGTACTTC.

The chain combines TRBV7-2 with TRBJ1-2; TRBD1 might be the D (5 bases). CDR1 and CDR2 (germline): SGHTA, FQGNSA. The CDR3 is 13 residues long. Trimming removed 4 bases from V and 1 base from J, with 7 bases in between. The CDR3 reads CASSSGNNYGYTF. As DNA, the CDR3 is TGTGCCAGCAGCTCAGGGAATAACTATGGCTACACCTTC.

The V and J genes are TRBV30 and TRBJ1-1; the match to TRBD1 covers 7 bases. From germline, CDR1 is GTSNPN and CDR2 SVGIG (reference sequence). The V segment lost 0 bases and the J segment 2 bases; nucleotides outside the gene matches: 3. The CDR3 is 14 residues long. The CDR3 nucleotides read TGTGCCTGGAGTGTACGGACAGGAAACACTGAAGCTTTCTTT. It translates to CAWSVRTGNTEAFF.

The rearrangement uses TRBV7-9 and TRBJ2-3; D might be TRBD2 (5 bases). CDR1 is SEHNR and CDR2 is FQNEAQ in the germline V gene (reference sequence). Trimming removed 5 bases at V and 0 bases at J, with 15 bases between. The CDR3 has 16 residues. This chain's CDR3 is CASSPIRDLSTDTQYF. The DNA of the CDR3 is TGTGCCAGCAGCCCGATCCGGGATCTTAGCACAGATACGCAGTATTTT.

This clone appeared a few times. The chain uses TRBV6-4 and TRBJ1-6; a weak D match, TRBD1 (6 bases). The CDR3 is 15 amino acids. Trimming took 6 bases from V and 4 from J, leaving 13 bases between them. The germline V gene encodes CDR1 MRHNA and CDR2 SNTAGT. In DNA form, the CDR3 reads TGTGCCAGCAGGCCAGACAGGAATTATAATTCACCCCTCCACTTT. Translated: CASRPDRNYNSPLHF.

This clone was recorded a few times. The V and J genes are TRBV2 and TRBJ2-2; D is uncertain. The CDR3 is 13 amino acids. Trimming cost V 2 bases and J 6 bases, with 7 bases left between them. Germline CDR1 SNHLY, CDR2 FYNNEI. CDR3 bases: TGTGCCAGCAGTGAACCCGACGCCGGGGAGCTGTTTTTT. Translating gives CASSEPDAGELFF.

This clone has just a few counts. An end of the junction differs from the germline gene, which may be a read error. This chain links TRBV6-6 with TRBJ2-1; 9 bases line up with TRBD1. The CDR3 length is 12 residues. Germline V gene data show CDR1 as MNHNY and CDR2 as SVGAGI (reference sequence). CDR3 amino acids: CASSPDGDRALF. The CDR3 coding sequence is TGTGCCAGCAGCCCTGATGGGGACAGGGCTCTCTTC.

This sequence joins TRBV6-5 and TRBJ2-2; TRBD1 or TRBD2 may be the D gene (5 bases each). V gave up 7 bases and J gave up 4 bases, with 16 bases separating them. CDR1 is MNHEY, CDR2 SVGAGI, per germline. The CDR3 is 15 amino acids. The CDR3 nucleotides are TGTGCCAGCACCCCCAGTGGGGGACCCACCGGGGAGCTGTTTTTT. It is translated as CASTPSGGPTGELFF.

The CDR3 DNA reads TGTGCCAGCAGCGCTTCGACAGGGTCGGAGACCCAGTACTTC. The encoded protein is CASSASTGSETQYF. The chain carries TRBV9 and TRBJ2-5, with 7 bases identical to TRBD1. The CDR3 has 14 residues. The V gene's germline CDR1 is SGDLS and CDR2 YYNGEE. Trimming cost V 3 bases and J 5 bases; bases outside gene matches: 7.

A few counts support this clone. Other DNA sequences in this specimen translate into the identical CDR3. This sequence joins TRBV30 and TRBJ1-2; D might be TRBD1 (5 bases). The V gene lost 0 bases and the J gene lost 8 bases, with 10 bases spanning the gap. Germline CDR1 reads GTSNPN; CDR2 reads SVGIG (reference sequence). The CDR3 has 12 residues. The CDR3 here is CAWSVLRAGYTF. CDR3 in DNA: TGTGCCTGGAGTGTACTCAGGGCAGGCTACACCTTC. The full variable domain, rest sourced from reference TRBV30 and TRBJ1-2, is SQTIHQWPATLVQPVGSPLSLECTVEGTSNPNLYWYRQAAGRGLQLLFYSVGIGQISSEVPQNLSASRPQDRQFILSSKKLLLSDSGFYLCAWSVLRAGYTFGSGTRLTVV.

This chain joins TRBV11-1 and TRBJ1-1; 8 bases match TRBD1. Looked up from germline, CDR1 is SGHAT and CDR2 is FQDESV (reference sequence). With V trimmed by 11 bases and J by 1 base, 12 bases remained unmatched. The CDR3 contains 15 residues. This chain's CDR3 is CARIGQGPRNTEAFF. CDR3 nucleotides: TGTGCCCGGATCGGACAGGGTCCAAGGAACACTGAAGCTTTCTTT.

There are a few counts of this clone. This chain connects TRBV6-1 to TRBJ2-3; possibly TRBD1 for D (5 bases). V was clipped by 0 bases and J by 4 bases, with 8 bases between them. The CDR3 consists of 14 residues. Germline V lookup: CDR1 MNHNS, CDR2 SASEGT. The CDR3 nucleotides are TGTGCCAGCAGTGAAGCTCTGGGGCCAGATACGCAGTATTTT. Encoded protein: CASSEALGPDTQYF.